This T cell receptor (beta chain) was found in a study of T cells in tuberculosis. The wider study: T cells were selected with CD1B tetramers loaded with glucose monomycolate. Study conclusions and caveats: Low-affinity CD1B-GMM tetramer-binding T cells may have been missed.

Germline assignment: CDR1 LNHDA and CDR2 SQIVND (reference sequence). V lost 6 bases and J 5 bases, leaving 19 bases between the germline ends. The CDR3 length is 15 residues. After thawing and overnight rest, PBMC were stained with GMM-loaded CD1B tetramer, viability dye and anti-CD3 for sorting. The lipid loaded on the CD1B tetramers was C32 glucose monomycolate from Rhodococcus equi. From each donor, roughly 100,000 tetramer-negative cells were sorted. No alpha-beta pairing information exists for these sequences. Only in-frame clones appear in the TCRdb table, and some are missing; sequencing was by immunoSEQ multiplex PCR. The sample includes nearly 60,000 clones, nearly 90% of them seen just once.

The TCR comes from an adult woman with latent tuberculosis. The sample was CD1b-GMM tetramer-negative cells sorted from PBMCs. The rearrangement joins TRBV19 to TRBJ1-2, with no clear D. CDR3 in DNA: TGTGCCAGTAGGAAGATGGGTCCCAGCAGGTATGGCTACACCTTC. Translated, it gives CASRKMGPSRYGYTF.